Listed below are T cell receptor beta chains from one sample, sequenced in a study of T cell clusters in autoimmune cytopenias. From the multiplex PCR reads, TCRdb lists one entry per CDR3 protein and no DNA. Found here are roughly 6,900 distinct CDR3 sequences; the top ten clones hold approximately 9.7%. The same sample was also studied in work on T cell repertoires in aging, cancer and after chemotherapy.

Sequences were obtained from peripheral blood. The receptor source for this set is a human donor in good health. CDR3s include the opening cysteine and the closing phenylalanine or tryptophan. Fields, in order: V gene, J gene, clone size, CDR3 protein. Clone size is shown for a subset of rows, as once, few, many or a class of expanded clone.

v_gene: TRBV6-2/TRBV6-3; j_gene: TRBJ2-5; abundance: medium-sized; CDR3aa: CASSYWQETQYF
v_gene: TRBV6-5; j_gene: TRBJ2-3; abundance: medium-sized; CDR3aa: CASSYSPGRGFTDTQYF
v_gene: TRBV6-1; j_gene: TRBJ1-6; abundance: medium-sized; CDR3aa: CASSEGTGGSPLHF
v_gene: TRBV24-1; j_gene: TRBJ1-2; abundance: .; CDR3aa: CATSDLMGYGYTF
v_gene: TRBV19; j_gene: TRBJ2-7; abundance: medium-sized; CDR3aa: CASSRTGEAHYEQYF
v_gene: TRBV6-1; j_gene: TRBJ2-7; abundance: medium-sized; CDR3aa: CASSHIEGQGAIEQYF
v_gene: TRBV6-2/TRBV6-3; j_gene: TRBJ2-7; abundance: .; CDR3aa: CASSSDRGGYEQYF
v_gene: TRBV4-2; j_gene: TRBJ1-1; abundance: .; CDR3aa: CASIQLWGARNTEAFF
v_gene: TRBV19; j_gene: TRBJ1-5; abundance: .; CDR3aa: CASTPGQGSYSNQPQHF
v_gene: TRBV6-1; j_gene: TRBJ2-7; abundance: medium-sized; CDR3aa: CASGHYYEQYF
v_gene: TRBV12-3/TRBV12-4; j_gene: TRBJ2-2; abundance: .; CDR3aa: CASRGGPQDTGELFF
v_gene: TRBV19; j_gene: TRBJ2-2; abundance: medium-sized; CDR3aa: CASSIGWLANTGELFF
v_gene: TRBV15; j_gene: TRBJ2-5; abundance: .; CDR3aa: CATSTGQGKETQYF
v_gene: TRBV30; j_gene: TRBJ1-4; abundance: .; CDR3aa: CAWSVWGGNEKLFF
v_gene: TRBV10-3; j_gene: TRBJ2-2; abundance: medium-sized; CDR3aa: CAISQRQGATSGELFF
v_gene: TRBV30; j_gene: TRBJ1-6; abundance: .; CDR3aa: CAWSGQRYNSPLHF
v_gene: TRBV12-3/TRBV12-4; j_gene: TRBJ1-5; abundance: .; CDR3aa: CASSFQGGYQPQHF
v_gene: TRBV7-2; j_gene: TRBJ2-6; abundance: .; CDR3aa: CASSLEGYTGANVLTF
v_gene: TRBV19; j_gene: TRBJ1-1; abundance: .; CDR3aa: CASRVRDRGRGVNTEAFF
v_gene: TRBV5-4; j_gene: TRBJ2-6; abundance: .; CDR3aa: CASTYRGGRAGANVLTF
v_gene: TRBV27; j_gene: TRBJ1-4; abundance: .; CDR3aa: CASRSTGSGEKLFF
v_gene: TRBV6-1; j_gene: TRBJ2-7; abundance: medium-sized; CDR3aa: CASQSLPFDEQYF
v_gene: TRBV19; j_gene: TRBJ1-1; abundance: .; CDR3aa: CASTGPGNTEAFF
v_gene: TRBV5-4; j_gene: TRBJ2-3; abundance: .; CDR3aa: CASSLYGLAGDTQYF
v_gene: TRBV6-4; j_gene: TRBJ2-3; abundance: medium-sized; CDR3aa: CASSVASTDTQYF
v_gene: TRBV27; j_gene: TRBJ1-2; abundance: .; CDR3aa: CASSNGGLPYGYTF
v_gene: TRBV7-6; j_gene: TRBJ2-2; abundance: medium-sized; CDR3aa: CASSLGESGELFF
v_gene: TRBV13; j_gene: TRBJ2-7; abundance: .; CDR3aa: CASSFLKDVRYEQYF
v_gene: TRBV5-1; j_gene: TRBJ2-3; abundance: .; CDR3aa: CASSLSGLSTDTQYF
v_gene: TRBV6-6; j_gene: TRBJ2-5; abundance: medium-sized; CDR3aa: CASSYSNSWQSRRHQYF
v_gene: TRBV6-2/TRBV6-3; j_gene: TRBJ2-7; abundance: .; CDR3aa: CASSYADSYEQYF
v_gene: TRBV5-6; j_gene: TRBJ2-7; abundance: .; CDR3aa: CASSPPDRGYNEQYF
v_gene: TRBV24-1; j_gene: TRBJ2-5; abundance: .; CDR3aa: CATSDSTGSKSYF
v_gene: TRBV7-2; j_gene: TRBJ2-2; abundance: .; CDR3aa: CASSLGHGTGELFF
v_gene: TRBV29-1; j_gene: TRBJ1-1; abundance: medium-sized; CDR3aa: CSVPGLANTEAFF
v_gene: TRBV29-1; j_gene: TRBJ2-7; abundance: medium-sized; CDR3aa: CSARDGTYEQYF
v_gene: TRBV6-5; j_gene: TRBJ2-7; abundance: medium-sized; CDR3aa: CASSRGGGSKYEQYF
v_gene: TRBV27; j_gene: TRBJ2-7; abundance: .; CDR3aa: CASSRQGSYEQYF
v_gene: TRBV5-6; j_gene: TRBJ2-5; abundance: .; CDR3aa: CASSPGGVLGETQYF
v_gene: TRBV6-2/TRBV6-3; j_gene: TRBJ2-1; abundance: .; CDR3aa: CASGKGDDNEQFF
v_gene: TRBV19; j_gene: TRBJ1-5; abundance: .; CDR3aa: CASSRGKGGSNQPQHF
v_gene: TRBV7-9; j_gene: TRBJ2-5; abundance: .; CDR3aa: CASSRRGETQYF
v_gene: TRBV5-1; j_gene: TRBJ1-4; abundance: .; CDR3aa: CASRNRGFVPSGREKLFF
v_gene: TRBV7-9; j_gene: TRBJ1-6; abundance: .; CDR3aa: CASSFSQGVNSPLHF
v_gene: TRBV5-4; j_gene: TRBJ1-1; abundance: .; CDR3aa: CASSPRGAGTEAFF
v_gene: TRBV5-4; j_gene: TRBJ1-1; abundance: .; CDR3aa: CASSLGAWNTEAFF
v_gene: TRBV4-3; j_gene: TRBJ1-2; abundance: .; CDR3aa: CASSRDKGGIYGYTF